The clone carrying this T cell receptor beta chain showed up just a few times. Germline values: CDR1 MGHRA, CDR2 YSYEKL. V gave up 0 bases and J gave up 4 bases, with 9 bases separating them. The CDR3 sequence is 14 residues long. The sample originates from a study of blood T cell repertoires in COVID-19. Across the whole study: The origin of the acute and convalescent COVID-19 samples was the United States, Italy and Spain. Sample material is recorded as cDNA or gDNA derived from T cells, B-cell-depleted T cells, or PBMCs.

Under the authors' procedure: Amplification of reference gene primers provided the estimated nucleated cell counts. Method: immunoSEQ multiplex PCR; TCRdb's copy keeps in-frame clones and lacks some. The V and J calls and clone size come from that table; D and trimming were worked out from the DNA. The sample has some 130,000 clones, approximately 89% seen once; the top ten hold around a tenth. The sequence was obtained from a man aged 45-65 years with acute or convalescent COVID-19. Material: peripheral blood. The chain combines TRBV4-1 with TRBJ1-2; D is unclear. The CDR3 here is CASSQDLRVYGYTF. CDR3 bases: TGCGCCAGCAGCCAAGATTTAAGAGTCTATGGCTACACCTTC.